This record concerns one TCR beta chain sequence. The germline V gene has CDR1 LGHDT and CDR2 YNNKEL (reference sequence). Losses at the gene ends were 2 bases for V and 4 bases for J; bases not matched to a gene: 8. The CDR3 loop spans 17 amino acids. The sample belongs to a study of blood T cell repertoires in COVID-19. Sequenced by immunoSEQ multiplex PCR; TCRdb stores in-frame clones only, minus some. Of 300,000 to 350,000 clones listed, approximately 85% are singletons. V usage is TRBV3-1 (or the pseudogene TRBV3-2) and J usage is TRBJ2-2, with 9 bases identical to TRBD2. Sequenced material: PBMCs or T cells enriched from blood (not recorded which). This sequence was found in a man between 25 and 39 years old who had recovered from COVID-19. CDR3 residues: CASSQTGTSIGTGELFF. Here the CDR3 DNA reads TGTGCCAGCAGCCAAACCGGGACTAGCATCGGCACCGGGGAGCTGTTTTTT.